The clone carrying this T cell receptor beta chain has only a few counts. This entry belongs to a study of blood T cell repertoires in COVID-19. At the level of the study: COVID-19 samples collected from the United States, Italy and Spain covered acute and convalescent phases.

Germline CDR1 SGHTA, CDR2 FQGNSA. CDR3 length: 14 amino acids. Unmatched junction bases numbered 10, after V lost 5 bases and J lost 6 bases. Generated by immunoSEQ multiplex PCR, the TCRdb table keeps only in-frame clones and is missing some. This sample has some 350,000 clones, with about 89% found just once. This clonotype was obtained from a woman under 40 with COVID-19, enrolled during active disease. Material: peripheral blood. The chain couples TRBV7-2 to TRBJ2-7; 7 bases line up with TRBD2. CDR3 sequence (DNA): TGTGCCAGCAGCCGTTTGGTTGGGGGGGGCGAGCAGTACTTC. Translating gives CASSRLVGGGEQYF.